This T cell receptor (beta chain) was recorded in a study of cytomegalovirus exposure and HLA in healthy donors. Whole-study findings and limits: Within an earlier analysis, most TCR beta V segments proved productive either about 90% or about 30% of the time. Specific recognition of CMV antigens was confirmed in vitro for a few chains (all CMV-associated).

Details on this clone: The antigen remains unidentified.

60 Vbeta and 13 Jbeta primers were used in PCR. Data came from immunoSEQ multiplex PCR; TCRdb stores just in-frame clones and leaves some out. The repertoire holds 140,000 to 150,000 clones, with 65% to 85% as singletons. The CDR3 totals 16 residues. Germline lookup yields CDR1 KGHSH and CDR2 LQKENI. V was clipped by 3 bases and J by 5 bases; unmatched bases: 8. This receptor was identified in a male donor in good health and CMV-seronegative. The chain uses TRBV18 and TRBJ2-1; 9 bases are shared with TRBD2. Sequences were obtained from PBMCs. CDR3 nucleotides: TGTGCCAGCTCACCCCCGGGACTAGCCGTACACAATGAGCAGTTCTTC. This gives the protein CASSPPGLAVHNEQFF.